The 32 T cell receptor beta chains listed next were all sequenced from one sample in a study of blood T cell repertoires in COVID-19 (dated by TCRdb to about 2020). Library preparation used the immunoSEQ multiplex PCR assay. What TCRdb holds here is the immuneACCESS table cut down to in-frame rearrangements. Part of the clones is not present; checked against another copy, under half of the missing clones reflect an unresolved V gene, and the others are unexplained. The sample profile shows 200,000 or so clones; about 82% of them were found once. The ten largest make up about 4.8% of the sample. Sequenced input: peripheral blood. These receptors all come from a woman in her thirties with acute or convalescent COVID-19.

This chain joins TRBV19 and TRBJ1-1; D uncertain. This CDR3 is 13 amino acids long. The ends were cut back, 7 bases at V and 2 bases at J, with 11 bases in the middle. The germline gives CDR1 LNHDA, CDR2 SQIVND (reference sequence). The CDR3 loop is CASKWQLNTEAFF. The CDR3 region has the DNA TGTGCCAGTAAGTGGCAGTTAAACACTGAAGCTTTCTTT.

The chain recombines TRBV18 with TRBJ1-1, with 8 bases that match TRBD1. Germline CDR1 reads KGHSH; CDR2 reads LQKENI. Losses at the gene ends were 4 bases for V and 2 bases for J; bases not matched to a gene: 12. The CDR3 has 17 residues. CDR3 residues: CASSRTPRQGPNTEAFF. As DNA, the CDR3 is TGTGCCAGCTCACGGACGCCAAGACAGGGGCCAAACACTGAAGCTTTCTTT.

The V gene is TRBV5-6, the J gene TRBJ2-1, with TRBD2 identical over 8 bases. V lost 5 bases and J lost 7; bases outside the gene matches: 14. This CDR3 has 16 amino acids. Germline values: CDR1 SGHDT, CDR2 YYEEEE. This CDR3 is CASSSDVASGSNEQFF. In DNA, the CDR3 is TGTGCCAGCAGTTCCGACGTGGCTAGCGGGTCGAATGAGCAGTTCTTC.

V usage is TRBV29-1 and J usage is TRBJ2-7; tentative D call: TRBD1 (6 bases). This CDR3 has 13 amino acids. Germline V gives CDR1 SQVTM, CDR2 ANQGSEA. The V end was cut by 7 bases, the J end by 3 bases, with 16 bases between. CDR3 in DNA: TGCAGCGGGAGCCTAGGACAGAGCTACGAGCAGTACTTC. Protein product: CSGSLGQSYEQYF.

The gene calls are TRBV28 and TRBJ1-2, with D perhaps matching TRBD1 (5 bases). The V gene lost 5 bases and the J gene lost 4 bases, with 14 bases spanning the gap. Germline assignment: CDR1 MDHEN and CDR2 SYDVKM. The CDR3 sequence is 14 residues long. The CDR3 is CASSATRDSYGYTF. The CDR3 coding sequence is TGTGCCAGCAGTGCGACACGGGACTCCTATGGCTACACCTTC.

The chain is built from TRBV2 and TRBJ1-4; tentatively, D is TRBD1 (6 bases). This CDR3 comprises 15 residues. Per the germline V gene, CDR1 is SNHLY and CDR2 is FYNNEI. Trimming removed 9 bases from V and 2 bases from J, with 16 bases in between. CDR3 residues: CASQLSGGTNEKLFF. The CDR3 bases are TGTGCCAGTCAGCTCTCGGGGGGCACTAATGAAAAACTGTTTTTT. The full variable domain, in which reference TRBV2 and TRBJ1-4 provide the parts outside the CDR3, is EPEVTQTPSHQVTQMGQEVILRCVPISNHLYFYWYRQILGQKVEFLVSFYNNEISEKSEIFDDQFSVERPDGSNFTLKIRSTKLEDSAMYFCASQLSGGTNEKLFFGSGTQLSVL.

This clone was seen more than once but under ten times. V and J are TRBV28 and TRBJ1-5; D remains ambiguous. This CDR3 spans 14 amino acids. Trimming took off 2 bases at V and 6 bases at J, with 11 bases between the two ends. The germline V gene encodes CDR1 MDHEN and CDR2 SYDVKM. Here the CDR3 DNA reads TGTGCCAGCAGTTTACTGTTTGCGGTTCAGCCCCAGCATTTT. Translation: CASSLLFAVQPQHF.

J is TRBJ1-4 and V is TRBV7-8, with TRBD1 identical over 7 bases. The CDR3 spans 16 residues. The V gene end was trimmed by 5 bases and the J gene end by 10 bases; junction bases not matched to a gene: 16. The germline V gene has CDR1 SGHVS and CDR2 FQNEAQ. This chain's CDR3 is CASSKGDRGGLGKLFF. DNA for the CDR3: TGTGCCAGCAGCAAAGGGGACAGAGGTGGTTTAGGAAAACTGTTTTTT.

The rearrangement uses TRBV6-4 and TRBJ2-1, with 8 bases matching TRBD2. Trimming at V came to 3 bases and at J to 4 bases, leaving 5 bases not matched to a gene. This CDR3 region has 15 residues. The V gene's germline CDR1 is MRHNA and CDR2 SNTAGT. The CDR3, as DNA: TGTGCCAGCAGTGATGGTTTAGCGGGGTACAATGAGCAGTTCTTC. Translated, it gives CASSDGLAGYNEQFF.

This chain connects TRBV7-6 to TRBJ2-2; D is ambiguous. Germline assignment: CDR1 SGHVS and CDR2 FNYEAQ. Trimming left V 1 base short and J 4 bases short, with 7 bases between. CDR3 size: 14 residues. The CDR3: CASSLVPSTGELFF. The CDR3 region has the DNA TGTGCCAGCAGCTTAGTTCCGAGCACCGGGGAGCTGTTTTTT.

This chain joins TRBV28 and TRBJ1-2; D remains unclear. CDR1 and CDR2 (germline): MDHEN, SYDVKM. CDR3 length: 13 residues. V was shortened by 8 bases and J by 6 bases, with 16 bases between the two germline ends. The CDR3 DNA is TGTGCCAGCCGAACAAAGTGGAGGGATGGCTACACCTTC. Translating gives CASRTKWRDGYTF.

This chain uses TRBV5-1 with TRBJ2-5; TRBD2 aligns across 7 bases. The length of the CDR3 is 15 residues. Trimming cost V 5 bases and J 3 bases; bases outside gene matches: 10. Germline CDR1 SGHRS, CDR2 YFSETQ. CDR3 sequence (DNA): TGCGCCAGCAGTCGCGGACTAGGATGGGAAGAGACCCAGTACTTC. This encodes CASSRGLGWEETQYF.

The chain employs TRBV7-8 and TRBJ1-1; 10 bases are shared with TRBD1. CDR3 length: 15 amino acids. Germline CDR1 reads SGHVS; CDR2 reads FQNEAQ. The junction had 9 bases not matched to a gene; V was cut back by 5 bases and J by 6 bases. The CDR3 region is CASSRRQGAIAEAFF. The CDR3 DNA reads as TGTGCCAGCAGCCGAAGACAGGGGGCAATCGCTGAAGCTTTCTTT. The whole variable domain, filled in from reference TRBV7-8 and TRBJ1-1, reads GAGVSQSPRYKVAKRGQDVALRCDPISGHVSLFWYQQALGQGPEFLTYFQNEAQLDKSGLPSDRFFAERPEGSVSTLKIQRTQQEDSAVYLCASSRRQGAIAEAFFGQGTRLTVV.

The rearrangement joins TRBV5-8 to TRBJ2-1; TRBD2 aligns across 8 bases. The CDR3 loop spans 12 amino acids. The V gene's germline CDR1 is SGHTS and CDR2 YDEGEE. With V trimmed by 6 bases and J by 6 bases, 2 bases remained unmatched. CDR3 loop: CASTAGGNEQFF. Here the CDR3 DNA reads TGTGCCAGCACGGCGGGGGGCAATGAGCAGTTCTTC. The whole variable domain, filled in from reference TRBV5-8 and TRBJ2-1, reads EAGVTQSPTHLIKTRGQQATLRCSPISGHTSVYWYQQALGLGLQFLLWYDEGEERNRGNFPPRFSGRQFPNYSSELNVNALELEDSALYLCASTAGGNEQFFGPGTRLTVL.

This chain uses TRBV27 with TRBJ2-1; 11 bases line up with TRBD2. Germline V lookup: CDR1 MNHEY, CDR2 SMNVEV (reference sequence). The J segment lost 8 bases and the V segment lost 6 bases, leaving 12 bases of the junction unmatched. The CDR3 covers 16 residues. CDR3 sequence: CASSSIAGGTGDEQFF. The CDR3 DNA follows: TGTGCCAGCAGCTCCATAGCGGGAGGGACGGGAGATGAGCAGTTCTTC.

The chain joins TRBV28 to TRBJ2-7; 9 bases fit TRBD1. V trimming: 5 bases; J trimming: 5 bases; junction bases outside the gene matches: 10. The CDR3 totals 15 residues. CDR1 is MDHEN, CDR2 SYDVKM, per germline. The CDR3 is CASSTNRGRIDEQYF. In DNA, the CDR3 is TGTGCCAGCAGTACTAACAGGGGGCGCATCGACGAGCAGTACTTC.

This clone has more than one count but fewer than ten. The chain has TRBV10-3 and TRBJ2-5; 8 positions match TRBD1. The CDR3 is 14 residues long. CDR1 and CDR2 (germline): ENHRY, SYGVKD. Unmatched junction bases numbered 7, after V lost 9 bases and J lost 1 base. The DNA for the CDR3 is TGTGCCATTGGGGATGGACAGGGCCAAGAGACCCAGTACTTC. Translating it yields CAIGDGQGQETQYF.

The CDR3 bases are TGTGCCATCAGCGATGGTACAGGCCCCCTGGATACGCAGTATTTT. It translates to CAISDGTGPLDTQYF. The genes are TRBV10-3 and TRBJ2-3, with D tentatively TRBD1 (5 bases). Trimming pared 6 bases from V and 6 bases from J, leaving 19 bases between. The CDR3 consists of 15 residues. The germline V gene has CDR1 ENHRY and CDR2 SYGVKD.

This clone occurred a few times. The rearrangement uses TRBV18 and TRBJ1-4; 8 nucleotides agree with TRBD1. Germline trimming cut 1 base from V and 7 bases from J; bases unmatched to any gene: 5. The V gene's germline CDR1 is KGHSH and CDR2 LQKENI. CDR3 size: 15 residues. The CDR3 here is CASSPQGRGLEKLFF. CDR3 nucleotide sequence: TGTGCCAGCTCACCACAGGGCAGGGGGCTTGAAAAACTGTTTTTT.

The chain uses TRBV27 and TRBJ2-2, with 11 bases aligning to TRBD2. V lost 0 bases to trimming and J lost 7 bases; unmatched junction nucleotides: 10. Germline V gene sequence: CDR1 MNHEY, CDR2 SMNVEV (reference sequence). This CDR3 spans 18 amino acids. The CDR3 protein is CASSLSYLAGGFVGELFF. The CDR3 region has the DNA TGTGCCAGCAGTTTATCTTACTTAGCGGGAGGGTTTGTCGGGGAGCTGTTTTTT.

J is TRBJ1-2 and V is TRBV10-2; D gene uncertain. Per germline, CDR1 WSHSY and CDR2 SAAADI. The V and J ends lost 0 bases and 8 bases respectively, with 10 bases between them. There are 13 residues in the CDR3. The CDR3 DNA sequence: TGCGCCAGCAGTGAGTCCCAGGCGTGGGGCTACACCTTC. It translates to CASSESQAWGYTF.

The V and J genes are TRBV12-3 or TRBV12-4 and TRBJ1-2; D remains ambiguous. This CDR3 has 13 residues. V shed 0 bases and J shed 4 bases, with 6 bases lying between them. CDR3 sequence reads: CASSLARSYGYTF. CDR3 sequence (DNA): TGTGCCAGCAGTTTAGCGAGGTCCTATGGCTACACCTTC.

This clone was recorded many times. The CDR3 spells CASSIGTATAANTGELFF. DNA for the CDR3: TGTGCCAGCAGCATCGGGACAGCCACTGCCGCGAACACCGGGGAGCTGTTTTTT. The chain combines TRBV7-6 with TRBJ2-2; 7 bases agree with TRBD1. The CDR3 covers 18 residues. V was clipped by 5 bases and J by 0 bases; unmatched bases: 12. Germline V lookup: CDR1 SGHVS, CDR2 FNYEAQ.

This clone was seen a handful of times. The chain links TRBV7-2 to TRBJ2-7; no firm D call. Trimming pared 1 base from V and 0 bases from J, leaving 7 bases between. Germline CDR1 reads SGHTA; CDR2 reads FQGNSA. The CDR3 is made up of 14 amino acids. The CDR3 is CASSLEQSSYEQYF. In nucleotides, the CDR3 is TGTGCCAGCAGCTTAGAACAGAGCTCCTACGAGCAGTACTTC. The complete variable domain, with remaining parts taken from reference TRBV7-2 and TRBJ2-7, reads GAGVSQSPSNKVTEKGKDVELRCDPISGHTALYWYRQSLGQGLEFLIYFQGNSAPDKSGLPSDRFSAERTGGSVSTLTIQRTQQEDSAVYLCASSLEQSSYEQYFGPGTRLTVT.

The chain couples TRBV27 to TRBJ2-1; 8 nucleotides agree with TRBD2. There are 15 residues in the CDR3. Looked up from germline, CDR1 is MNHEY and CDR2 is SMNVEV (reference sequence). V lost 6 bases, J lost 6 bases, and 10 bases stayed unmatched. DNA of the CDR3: TGTGCCAGCAGGGCGTATAGCGGGGTTACCAATGAGCAGTTCTTC. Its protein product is CASRAYSGVTNEQFF.

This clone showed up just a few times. This CDR3 reads CASSGQGLSSGANVLTF. CDR3 sequence (DNA): TGTGCCAGTAGTGGACAGGGATTGAGCTCTGGGGCCAACGTCCTGACTTTC. The rearrangement uses TRBV19 and TRBJ2-6; 8 positions agree with TRBD1. V shed 5 bases and J 0 bases; nucleotides not matched to a gene: 6. This CDR3 is built from 17 residues. Germline values: CDR1 LNHDA, CDR2 SQIVND (reference sequence).

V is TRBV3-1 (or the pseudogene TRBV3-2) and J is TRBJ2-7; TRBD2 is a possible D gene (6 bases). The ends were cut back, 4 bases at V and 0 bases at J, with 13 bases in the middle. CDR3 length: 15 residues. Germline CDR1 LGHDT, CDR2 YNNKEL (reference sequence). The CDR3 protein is CASSPVAAVSYEQYF. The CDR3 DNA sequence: TGTGCCAGCAGCCCGGTAGCGGCGGTCTCCTACGAGCAGTACTTC.

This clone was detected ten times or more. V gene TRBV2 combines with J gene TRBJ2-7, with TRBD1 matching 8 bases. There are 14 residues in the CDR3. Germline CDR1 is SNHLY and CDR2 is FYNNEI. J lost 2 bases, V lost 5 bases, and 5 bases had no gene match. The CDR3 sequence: CASSPRTGTYEQYF. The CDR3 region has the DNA TGTGCCAGCAGTCCCCGGACAGGGACCTACGAGCAGTACTTC.

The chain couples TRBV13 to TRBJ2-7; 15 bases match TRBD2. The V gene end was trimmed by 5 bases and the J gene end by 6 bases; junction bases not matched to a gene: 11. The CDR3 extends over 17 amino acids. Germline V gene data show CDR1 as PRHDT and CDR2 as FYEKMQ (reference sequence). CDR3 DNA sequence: TGTGCCAGCAGCGCCGGGACTAGCGGGGGGCCCACGGGCGAGCAGTACTTC. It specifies CASSAGTSGGPTGEQYF.

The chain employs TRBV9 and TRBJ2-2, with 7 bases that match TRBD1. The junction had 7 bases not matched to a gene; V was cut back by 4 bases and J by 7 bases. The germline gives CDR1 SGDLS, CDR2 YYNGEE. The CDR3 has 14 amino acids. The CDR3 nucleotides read TGTGCCAGCAGCCTCCGACAGGGTAGCGGGGAGCTGTTTTTT. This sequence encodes CASSLRQGSGELFF.

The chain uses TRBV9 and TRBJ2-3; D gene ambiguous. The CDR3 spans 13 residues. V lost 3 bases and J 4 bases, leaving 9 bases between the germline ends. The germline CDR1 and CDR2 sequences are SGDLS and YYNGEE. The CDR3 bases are TGTGCCAGCAGCGCAGAGGTCTCAGATACGCAGTATTTT. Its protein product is CASSAEVSDTQYF.

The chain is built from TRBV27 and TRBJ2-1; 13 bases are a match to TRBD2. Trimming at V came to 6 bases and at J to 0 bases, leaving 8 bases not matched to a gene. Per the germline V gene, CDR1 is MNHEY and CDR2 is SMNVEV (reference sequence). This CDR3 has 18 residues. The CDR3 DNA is TGTGCCAGCAGACTCGGGACTAGCGGGATTAGCTCCTACAATGAGCAGTTCTTC. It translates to CASRLGTSGISSYNEQFF.